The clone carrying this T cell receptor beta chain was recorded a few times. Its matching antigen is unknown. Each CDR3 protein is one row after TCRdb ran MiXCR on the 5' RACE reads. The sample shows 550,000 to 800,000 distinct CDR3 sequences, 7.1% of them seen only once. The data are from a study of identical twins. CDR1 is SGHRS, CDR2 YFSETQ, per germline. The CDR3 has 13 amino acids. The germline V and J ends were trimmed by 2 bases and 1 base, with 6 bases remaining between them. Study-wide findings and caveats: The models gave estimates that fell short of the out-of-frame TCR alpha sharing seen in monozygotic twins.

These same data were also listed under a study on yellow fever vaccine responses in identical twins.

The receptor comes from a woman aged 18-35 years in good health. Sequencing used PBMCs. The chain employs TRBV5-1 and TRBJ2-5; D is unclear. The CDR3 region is CASSFTIQETQYF. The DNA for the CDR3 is TGCGCCAGCAGCTTCACAATCCAAGAGACCCAGTACTTC.